The rows below give T cell receptor beta chains drawn from one sample of a study of T-cell reconstitution after alpha-beta-depleted transplantation in children. TCRdb reprocessed the PCR reads with MiXCR, giving one entry per CDR3 protein. Counted here are around 400,000 distinct CDR3 sequences, 9.5% to 13% occurring once; the ten biggest clones make up roughly 5%. The sequences come from PBMCs from the stem cell graft donor, collected from the stem cell graft. Every receptor here comes from a human donor who donated a stem cell graft to a child with acute myeloid leukemia. Each CDR3 is given without its conserved first and last residue. Each record gives: V gene, clone size, CDR3 protein. The size entry is marked missing in some rows and otherwise reads once, few, many or a size class.

TRBV20-1	NA	SANPGLGTKEQY
TRBV29-1	NA	SVGGAGTGTDTQY
TRBV27	few	ASSLVGSEGQPQH
TRBV5-1	few	ASSLDTPSSIRSAF
TRBV20-1	NA	SARDWISPLH
TRBV20-1	few	SAPVPGLAGEETQY
TRBV5-1	few	ASSPVLAGGRRTGELF
TRBV7-6	few	ASSLVGGAGGRENIQY
TRBV10-3	many	ATGAGVNTGELF
TRBV11-2	few	ASSLDQGNNSPLH
TRBV12-5	many	ASGFVARAYEQY
TRBV15	NA	ATSRGLAGLSRY
TRBV7-4	NA	ASSKEARGQDLYNEQF
TRBV7-2	NA	ASIKGGSSYNEQF
TRBV5-6	NA	ASSFDRGQPQH
TRBV5-1	many	ASSPRDTEETQY
TRBV20-1	many	SARAPLAGNQETQY
TRBV29-1	few	SVILAGGTTYNEQF
TRBV10-3	few	AISGTSGRVEQF
TRBV5-1	many	ASSLGSGSGDEQF
TRBV12-3/TRBV12-4	NA	ASSLSVFHEQY
TRBV4-2	few	ASSQDRVRGSEKLF
TRBV29-1	many	SVPSPKGGRGMNNEQF
TRBV12-3/TRBV12-4	few	ASSPDSRTDTQY
TRBV12-3/TRBV12-4	NA	ASSHLTGTGADTQY
TRBV6-5	NA	ASSRGAEAF
TRBV11-2	few	ASSLQLRGEQF
TRBV6-5	NA	ASIFPNTGELF
TRBV12-3/TRBV12-4	few	ASNRGLAGLTSTDTQY
TRBV11-2	NA	ASSLDRASTDTQY
TRBV6-6	NA	ASSYFGDEQF
TRBV6-2/TRBV6-3	few	ASSYSQGRYEQY
TRBV20-1	few	SAKGQGDSPLH
TRBV30	few	AWRDGAWELF
TRBV25-1	few	ASSEEGGGDEQF